A selection of T cell receptor beta chains follows, all from one sample in a study of CD8+ T cells in alopecia areata. Repertoires were generated with immunoSEQ multiplex PCR, while TCRdb's copy carries only in-frame clones and drops some. The sample lists fewer than 200,000 clones, over 50% occurring once. The material sequenced was CD4+ T cells sorted from blood, taken at week 0. The receptors stem from a human donor with alopecia areata. Both conserved end residues are part of each CDR3. Each record gives: clone size, J gene, D gene, V gene, CDR3 DNA, CDR3 protein. D genes are given only for firm matches. Rows may omit the clone size; those that give it use once, few, many or a size class.

size: NA; J: TRBJ2-7; D: NA; V: TRBV29-1; DNA: TGCAGCGTCGCCCATGGGAATTCTGGATACGAGCAGTACTTC; CDR3: CSVAHGNSGYEQYF
size: once; J: TRBJ2-7; D: NA; V: TRBV4-1; DNA: TGCGCCAGCAGCCAAGCCTCAGGGGTTCGGGAGCAGTACTTC; CDR3: CASSQASGVREQYF
size: few; J: TRBJ1-5; D: TRBD1; V: TRBV10-3; DNA: TGTGCCATCAGTGAGGGGCCCGACAGGGGGCGTCAGCCCCAGCATTTT; CDR3: CAISEGPDRGRQPQHF
size: NA; J: TRBJ2-5; D: NA; V: TRBV6-5; DNA: TGTGCCAGCAGTCCGGGCGGGGAGACCCAGTACTTC; CDR3: CASSPGGETQYF
size: NA; J: TRBJ1-6; D: NA; V: TRBV7-2; DNA: TGTGCCAGCAGCTTAGGCGGGGTTTCACCCCTCCACTTT; CDR3: CASSLGGVSPLHF
size: once; J: TRBJ1-5; D: TRBD1; V: TRBV6-5; DNA: TGTGCCAGCAGTTCTGGACAGGGGTTTCAGCCCCAGCATTTT; CDR3: CASSSGQGFQPQHF
size: NA; J: TRBJ2-2; D: NA; V: TRBV2; DNA: TGTGCCAGCAGTGAAGCAACGCCCGGGGAGCTGTTTTTT; CDR3: CASSEATPGELFF
size: NA; J: TRBJ1-5; D: NA; V: TRBV19; DNA: TGTGCCAGTCTCTACAGGGCACTTCTGATCAATCAGCCCCAGCATTTT; CDR3: CASLYRALLINQPQHF
size: few; J: TRBJ1-1; D: TRBD1; V: TRBV6-5; DNA: TGTGCCAGCAGCCAGGGGGTGGTTACTGAAGCTTTCTTT; CDR3: CASSQGVVTEAFF
size: NA; J: TRBJ2-1; D: NA; V: TRBV5-6; DNA: TGTGCCAGCAGCTTGATCCGGCATGAGCAGTTCTTC; CDR3: CASSLIRHEQFF
size: NA; J: TRBJ1-2; D: TRBD1; V: TRBV7-9; DNA: TGTGCCAGCAGCTTACCAAACGAACAGGGGGAGGAAGATGGCTACACCTTC; CDR3: CASSLPNEQGEEDGYTF
size: many; J: TRBJ2-3; D: NA; V: TRBV11-1; DNA: TGTGCCAGCAGCTCGCGAACAGATACGCAGTATTTT; CDR3: CASSSRTDTQYF
size: few; J: TRBJ1-5; D: TRBD1; V: TRBV27; DNA: TGTGCCAGCAGTCCCTCCTGGACAGGGCCATCCCAGCATTTT; CDR3: CASSPSWTGPSQHF
size: many; J: TRBJ1-6; D: NA; V: TRBV7-9; DNA: TGTGCCAGCAGCTTAGGGGAGACATTGGCTTCACCCCTCCACTTT; CDR3: CASSLGETLASPLHF
size: NA; J: TRBJ2-3; D: NA; V: TRBV29-1; DNA: TGCAGCGTTGGGTCTCGCACAGATACGCAGTATTTT; CDR3: CSVGSRTDTQYF
size: NA; J: TRBJ1-1; D: NA; V: TRBV2; DNA: TGTGCCAGCAGTGAAACGAGAGGGACTGAAGCTTTCTTT; CDR3: CASSETRGTEAFF
size: NA; J: TRBJ2-7; D: NA; V: TRBV7-2; DNA: TGTGCCAGCAGCTTAAAGATGGGACCGGGATTCTACGAGCAGTACTTC; CDR3: CASSLKMGPGFYEQYF
size: few; J: TRBJ2-6; D: NA; V: TRBV11-3; DNA: TGTGCCAGCAGCTTAGCCCCCTCTGGGGCCAACGTCCTGACTTTC; CDR3: CASSLAPSGANVLTF
size: NA; J: TRBJ2-5; D: TRBD2; V: TRBV7-9; DNA: TGTGCCAGCAGCTTAGAAATCGCTAGCGGGGAGTACTTC; CDR3: CASSLEIASGEYF
size: NA; J: TRBJ1-2; D: NA; V: TRBV19; DNA: TGTGCCAGTAGTGTAGCCGGGACGGTCTATGGCTACACCTTC; CDR3: CASSVAGTVYGYTF
size: NA; J: TRBJ1-2; D: TRBD1; V: TRBV4-2; DNA: TGTGCCAGCAGCCAAGAAGGGGGACAGGGGCTTGGCTACACCTTC; CDR3: CASSQEGGQGLGYTF
size: NA; J: TRBJ1-3; D: NA; V: TRBV25-1; DNA: TGTGCCACACTGACAGACTCTGGAAACACCATATATTTT; CDR3: CATLTDSGNTIYF
size: NA; J: TRBJ1-2; D: TRBD1; V: TRBV15; DNA: TGTGCCACCAGCAGAGACAGGGGGCGCAACTATGGCTACACCTTC; CDR3: CATSRDRGRNYGYTF
size: few; J: TRBJ2-7; D: NA; V: TRBV29-1; DNA: TGCAGCGTTGGGCGGCAGGGCTACGAGCAGTACTTC; CDR3: CSVGRQGYEQYF
size: NA; J: TRBJ1-4; D: NA; V: TRBV4-1; DNA: TGCGCCAGCAGCCAAGAGAAACAGGCATACCAAGAAAAACTGTTTTTT; CDR3: CASSQEKQAYQEKLFF
size: NA; J: TRBJ1-2; D: NA; V: TRBV5-8; DNA: TGTGCCAGCAGGCACCCTTTTTACTATGGCTACACCTTC; CDR3: CASRHPFYYGYTF
size: few; J: TRBJ2-5; D: NA; V: TRBV29-1; DNA: TGCAGCGGATCCAGGGGGAGGGAGACCCAGTACTTC; CDR3: CSGSRGRETQYF
size: NA; J: TRBJ1-2; D: NA; V: TRBV9; DNA: TGTGCCAGCAGCGTTACGGCCGCGCCCTATGGCTACACCTTC; CDR3: CASSVTAAPYGYTF
size: few; J: TRBJ1-1; D: NA; V: TRBV2; DNA: TGTGCCAGCAGTAGGAACACTGAAGCTTTCTTT; CDR3: CASSRNTEAFF
size: NA; J: TRBJ1-6; D: NA; V: TRBV30; DNA: TGTGCCTGGAGTGCGGGTTATAATTCACCCCTCCACTTT; CDR3: CAWSAGYNSPLHF